The 14 T cell receptor beta chains given below trace back to one sample, sequenced in a study of T cells in Graves' hyperthyroidism and ophthalmopathy. Amplified regions were TCR beta CDR3 sequences from RNA transcripts. The primer set for the first-round RT-PCR of the TCR CDR3 was HTBI. Each CDR3 protein gets one entry after TCRdb re-called the multiplex PCR reads with MiXCR. The sample comprises under 750,000 distinct CDR3 sequences, around a sixth of which are singletons, and approximately 16% rests with the top ten. Sequencing was done on a sample of blood. These receptors were obtained from a woman between 45 and 65 years old with Graves' hyperthyroidism that later progressed to Graves' ophthalmopathy.

A single count supports this clonotype. A much larger clone differs by one base, so this may be a read error. This sequence joins TRBV5-1 and TRBJ1-1; possible D gene TRBD1, 6 bases. The CDR3 has 13 amino acids. CDR1 SGHRS and CDR2 YFSETQ come from the germline V gene. The CDR3 spells CVSSTYRDTEAFF. Here the CDR3 DNA reads TGCGTCAGCAGCACATACAGGGACACTGAAGCTTTCTTT. The full variable domain, completed using reference TRBV5-1 and TRBJ1-1, is KAGVTQTPRYLIKTRGQQVTLSCSPISGHRSVSWYQQTPGQGLQFLFEYFSETQRNKGNFPGRFSGRQFSNSRSEMNVSTLELGDSALYLCVSSTYRDTEAFFGQGTRLTVV.

This clonotype was seen only a few times. The rearrangement links TRBV9 to TRBJ1-2; D is unresolved. There are 14 residues in the CDR3. Germline V CDR1 and CDR2: SGDLS, YYNGEE. The V end was cut by 0 bases, the J end by 8 bases, with 14 bases between. Here the CDR3 reads CASSVAPETGGYTF. The CDR3 coding sequence is TGTGCCAGCAGCGTAGCTCCGGAGACGGGGGGCTACACCTTC.

The chain links TRBV19 to TRBJ2-3, with 11 bases aligning to TRBD2. Germline V lookup: CDR1 LNHDA, CDR2 SQIVND (reference sequence). This CDR3 is built from 18 residues. J gave up 0 bases and V 5 bases, and 10 bases lay outside the gene matches. CDR3 protein: CASSGTSGGPPSTDTQYF. CDR3 nucleotides: TGTGCCAGTAGTGGAACTAGCGGGGGTCCCCCTAGCACAGATACGCAGTATTTT.

V usage is TRBV9 and J usage is TRBJ1-1; D is perhaps TRBD1 (6 bases). With 2 bases removed from V and 0 bases from J, the gap between germline ends came to 11 bases. CDR3 length: 15 residues. CDR1 is SGDLS and CDR2 is YYNGEE in the germline V gene. This CDR3 is CASSVTTGLNTEAFF. The CDR3 nucleotides read TGTGCCAGCAGCGTTACGACAGGCCTGAACACTGAAGCTTTCTTT.

The chain carries TRBV12-3 or TRBV12-4 and TRBJ1-2; D is unresolved. The CDR3 is made up of 15 amino acids. V was pared by 4 bases and J by 2 bases, with 14 bases between. The CDR3 sequence is CASSSWREQNYGYTF. CDR3 nucleotides: TGTGCCAGCAGTTCGTGGAGGGAGCAGAACTATGGCTACACCTTC.

This clonotype was counted between two and nine times. The chain recombines TRBV18 with TRBJ1-4; 8 nucleotides match TRBD1. In germline, CDR1 is KGHSH, CDR2 LQKENI. The CDR3 length is 14 residues. Trimming at V came to 5 bases and at J to 8 bases, leaving 7 bases not matched to a gene. The CDR3 DNA sequence: TGTGCCAGCTCAAACGGACAGGGAAGCGAAAAACTGTTTTTT. Its protein is CASSNGQGSEKLFF.

This clonotype occurred many times. The rearrangement links TRBV12-3 or TRBV12-4 to TRBJ1-1; 8 bases line up with TRBD1. CDR3 size: 15 residues. The trim removed 3 bases at V and 1 base at J, leaving 4 bases unmatched. The CDR3 coding sequence is TGTGCCAGCAGTTTTCGACAGGGGCCGAACACTGAAGCTTTCTTT. Protein sequence: CASSFRQGPNTEAFF.

The rearrangement uses TRBV9 and TRBJ2-1; D uncertain. Trimming pared 0 bases from V and 6 bases from J, leaving 10 bases between. Germline lookup yields CDR1 SGDLS and CDR2 YYNGEE. The CDR3 is made up of 14 amino acids. The CDR3 spells CASSVATSPNEQFF. In nucleotides, the CDR3 is TGTGCCAGCAGCGTAGCTACATCCCCCAATGAGCAGTTCTTC.

This chain uses TRBV19 with TRBJ1-3; 7 nucleotides line up with TRBD1. J gave up 0 bases and V 5 bases, and 7 bases lay outside the gene matches. The length of the CDR3 is 16 residues. CDR1 LNHDA and CDR2 SQIVND come from the germline V gene (reference sequence). CDR3 sequence (DNA): TGTGCCAGTAGTGTACGAACAGGGGCCTCTGGAAACACCATATATTTT. Protein sequence: CASSVRTGASGNTIYF.

This clonotype was seen a handful of times. The V call is TRBV9, the J call TRBJ1-5, with D maybe TRBD1 (6 bases). The germline V and J ends were trimmed by 2 bases and 3 bases, with 12 bases remaining between them. The germline V gene has CDR1 SGDLS and CDR2 YYNGEE. CDR3 size: 15 residues. The CDR3 loop is CASSVSGQINQPQHF. The CDR3 DNA sequence: TGTGCCAGCAGCGTTTCAGGACAGATCAATCAGCCCCAGCATTTT.

This clonotype was counted many times. The chain carries TRBV11-2 and TRBJ2-1, with TRBD2 matching over 8 bases. The germline V gene encodes CDR1 SGHAT and CDR2 FQNNGV. The CDR3 extends over 16 amino acids. The ends lost 4 bases at V and 1 base at J; junction bases unmatched: 6. In nucleotides, the CDR3 is TGTGCCAGCAGCTGGGTTAGCGGGGAGTCCTACAATGAGCAGTTCTTC. Its protein product is CASSWVSGESYNEQFF.

The chain links TRBV3-1 to TRBJ2-1, with 8 bases lining up with TRBD2. Germline V lookup: CDR1 LGHDT, CDR2 YNNKEL (reference sequence). With V trimmed by 2 bases and J by 3 bases, 15 bases remained unmatched. This CDR3 has 19 amino acids. The CDR3 bases are TGTGCCAGCAGCCAATGGGGTATTAATGGCGGGGGGAGCTACAATGAGCAGTTCTTC. Its translation: CASSQWGINGGGSYNEQFF.

Many counts were recorded for this clonotype. V and J are TRBV11-2 and TRBJ2-7; maybe TRBD1 (5 bases). Germline CDR1 SGHAT, CDR2 FQNNGV. Trimming took 0 bases from V and 2 from J, leaving 11 bases between them. This CDR3 spans 15 amino acids. The CDR3 reads CASSLDDMGPYEQYF. CDR3 DNA: TGTGCCAGCAGCTTAGATGATATGGGGCCCTACGAGCAGTACTTC.

This clonotype was recorded a few times. This chain links TRBV10-3 with TRBJ1-6; D not certain. The CDR3 runs 15 residues. Between the trimmed V and J ends, which lost 1 base and 8 bases, there was a span of 12 bases. Germline-derived CDR1 and CDR2 are ENHRY and SYGVKD. The CDR3 here is CAISELPREDSPLHF. CDR3 DNA sequence: TGTGCCATCAGTGAGTTACCTCGTGAAGATTCACCCCTCCACTTT.